These 9 T cell receptor beta chains were sequenced from one sample in a study of graft-versus-host responses after intestinal transplantation. Assay: immunoSEQ multiplex PCR; the TCRdb copy retains only in-frame clones and omits some. The sample contains over 85,000 clones, just under 95% of which appear only once. These receptors have no identified antigens. Sample: unstimulated CD8+ T cells sorted from spleen or lymph node cells, taken before intestinal transplant. These receptors originate from a human donor who received an intestinal transplant.

The chain employs TRBV2 and TRBJ2-2; a possible D gene is TRBD2 (5 bases). CDR1 and CDR2 (germline): SNHLY, FYNNEI. The CDR3 length is 12 residues. V lost 9 bases to trimming and J lost 4 bases, with 9 bases between them. The DNA for the CDR3 is TGTGCCAGTACCCTAGCCACCGGGGAGCTGTTTTTT. This translates into CASTLATGELFF.

V usage is TRBV7-3 and J usage is TRBJ2-3, with 14 bases that match TRBD2. The CDR3 covers 16 residues. V shed 5 bases and J 4 bases; nucleotides not matched to a gene: 5. CDR1 and CDR2 from the germline V gene are SGHTA and FQGTGA. The CDR3, as DNA: TGTGCCAGCAGCGATGGGACTAGCGGGAGCTCAGATACGCAGTATTTT. It codes for CASSDGTSGSSDTQYF.

This clone was recorded once. V usage is TRBV5-1 and J usage is TRBJ2-5, with D perhaps TRBD1 (6 bases). CDR1 SGHRS and CDR2 YFSETQ come from the germline V gene. There are 15 residues in the CDR3. V was cut by 4 bases and J by 3 bases, with 16 bases left in between. As DNA, the CDR3 is TGCGCCAGCAGCCCATACAGGGTTGACGAAGAGACCCAGTACTTC. This translates into CASSPYRVDEETQYF.

The chain recombines TRBV9 with TRBJ1-2; 8 bases match TRBD1. This CDR3 region has 15 residues. J gave up 2 bases and V 0 bases, and 3 bases lay outside the gene matches. Germline V lookup: CDR1 SGDLS, CDR2 YYNGEE. DNA for the CDR3: TGTGCCAGCAGCGTAGCGGGACAGGTAAACTATGGCTACACCTTC. This codes for CASSVAGQVNYGYTF.

This sequence joins TRBV4-1 and TRBJ2-7; 7 bases are a match to TRBD1. Trimming at V came to 0 bases and at J to 3 bases, leaving 11 bases not matched to a gene. Germline lookup yields CDR1 MGHRA and CDR2 YSYEKL. The CDR3 totals 17 residues. CDR3 DNA: TGCGCCAGCAGCCAAGAATACAGGGGACCACTCCGCTACGAGCAGTACTTC. It is translated as CASSQEYRGPLRYEQYF.

This chain uses TRBV25-1 with TRBJ2-1; 8 positions match TRBD1. This CDR3 spans 16 amino acids. V was pared by 1 base and J by 5 bases, with 7 bases of the junction left unmatched. Germline CDR1 reads MGHDK; CDR2 reads SYGVNS. CDR3 residues: CASSEFADRENNEQFF. CDR3 in DNA: TGTGCCAGCAGTGAATTCGCGGACAGGGAAAACAATGAGCAGTTCTTC.

This clone was observed once. The genes are TRBV7-8 and TRBJ1-3; a weak D match, TRBD1 (5 bases). CDR1 is SGHVS, CDR2 FQNEAQ, per germline. The CDR3 contains 15 residues. Trimming cost V 1 base and J 10 bases, with 17 bases left between them. The CDR3 DNA reads as TGTGCCAGCAGCTTAGGAACAGGCCGACCACGGACCATATATTTT. Its translation: CASSLGTGRPRTIYF.

V is TRBV11-2 and J is TRBJ1-1; tentative D call: TRBD1 (5 bases). This CDR3 is 15 amino acids long. Trimming stripped 1 base from V and 0 bases from J, with 9 bases between. Per the germline V gene, CDR1 is SGHAT and CDR2 is FQNNGV. The CDR3 region is CASSLGRTLNTEAFF. CDR3 bases: TGTGCCAGCAGCTTAGGTCGGACATTGAACACTGAAGCTTTCTTT.

This clone was seen just once. The chain uses TRBV13 and TRBJ2-3; 10 positions match TRBD2. From germline, CDR1 is PRHDT and CDR2 FYEKMQ (reference sequence). J was trimmed by 4 bases and V by 5 bases; bases with no gene match: 9. CDR3 length: 16 residues. The CDR3 DNA reads as TGTGCCAGCAGCGGGCAGCGGGAGGGCCTTGCAGATACGCAGTATTTT. This sequence encodes CASSGQREGLADTQYF.